The sequence of this T cell receptor beta chain was determined in a study of regulatory T cells in long-lasting Graves disease. Overall study context: Persistent Graves' disease denoted over 5 years of antithyroid drugs plus positive TSH receptor antibodies.

With V trimmed by 10 bases and J by 5 bases, 3 bases remained unmatched. This CDR3 region has 12 residues. CDR1 is SEHNR, CDR2 FQNEAQ, per germline (reference sequence). Time point described: persistent/refractory GD, antithyroid drugs over 5 years with positive TRAb. Generation of the TCR library employed RNA extracted from PBMCs. Graves' disease diagnosis followed American Thyroid Association guidelines. The patients were enrolled through endocrinology in Xi'an, China. Assembly of TCR beta libraries relied on iRepertoire HTBI primers together with Arm-PCR of CDR3 regions. Authors' analysis steps: Across the samples, identification revealed around 65 TRBV and around 13 TRBJ segments. TCRdb re-called the multiplex PCR reads through MiXCR, storing one row per CDR3 protein. The V and J calls were not made by the authors but by TCRdb's processing. The table shows around 430,000 distinct CDR3 sequences, with about 20% occurring only once.

The gene calls are TRBV7-9 and TRBJ2-1; 9 bases match TRBD1. The sample consisted of peripheral blood mononuclear cells (PBMCs), taken when the disease was refractory, from a patient treated with antithyroid drugs. The sequence derives from a female donor with Graves disease. The CDR3 nucleotides read TGTGCCAAAGGGACAGGGAACAATGAGCAGTTCTTC. Translation: CAKGTGNNEQFF.